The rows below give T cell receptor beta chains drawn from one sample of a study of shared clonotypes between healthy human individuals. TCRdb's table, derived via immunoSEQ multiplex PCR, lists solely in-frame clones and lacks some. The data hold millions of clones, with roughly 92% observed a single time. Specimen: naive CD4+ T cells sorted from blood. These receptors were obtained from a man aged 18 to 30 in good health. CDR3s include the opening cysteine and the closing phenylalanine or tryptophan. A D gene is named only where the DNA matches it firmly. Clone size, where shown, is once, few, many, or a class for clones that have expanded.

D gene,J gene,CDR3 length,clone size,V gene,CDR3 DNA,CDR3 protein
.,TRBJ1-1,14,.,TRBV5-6,TGTGCCAGCAGTTGGGGACGGTTGAACACTGAAGCTTTCTTT,CASSWGRLNTEAFF
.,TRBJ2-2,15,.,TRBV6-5,TGTGCCAGCAGCCCCGGGACCGGGAACACCGGGGAGCTGTTTTTT,CASSPGTGNTGELFF
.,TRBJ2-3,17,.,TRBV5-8,TGTGCCAGCAGCTTGGCCATAGCCTCCCGTAGCACAGATACGCAGTATTTT,CASSLAIASRSTDTQYF
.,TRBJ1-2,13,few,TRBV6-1,TGTGCCAGCAGTGAAATGGGGAACTATGGCTACACCTTC,CASSEMGNYGYTF
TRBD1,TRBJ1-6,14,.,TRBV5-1,TGCGCCAGCAGCCAGGGACAGGGTAATTCACCCCTCCACTTT,CASSQGQGNSPLHF
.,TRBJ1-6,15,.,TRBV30,TGTGCCTGGAGTGGTGGTGGCACAACCAGTTCACCCCTCCACTTT,CAWSGGGTTSSPLHF
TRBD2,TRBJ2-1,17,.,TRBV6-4,TGTGCCAGCAGTGACGCGCCGTTTGCGGGGGGAACCAATGAGCAGTTCTTC,CASSDAPFAGGTNEQFF
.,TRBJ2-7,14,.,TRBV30,TGTGCCTGGAATCACGGGGACCCCCCGGACGAGCAGTACTTC,CAWNHGDPPDEQYF
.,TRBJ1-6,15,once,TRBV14,TGTGCCAGCAGTTTCCGGACGGGAATTGGTTCACCCCTCCACTTT,CASSFRTGIGSPLHF
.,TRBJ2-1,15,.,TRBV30,TGTGCCTGGAGTGTACCGAGGGGCTTGGGCAATGAGCAGTTCTTC,CAWSVPRGLGNEQFF
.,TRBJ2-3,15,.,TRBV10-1,TGCGCCAGCAGTTTTGGTATAGGCGGAGGAGATACGCAGTATTTT,CASSFGIGGGDTQYF
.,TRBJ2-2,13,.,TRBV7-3,TGTGCCAGCAGCCGGAAGAACACCGGGGAGCTGTTTTTT,CASSRKNTGELFF
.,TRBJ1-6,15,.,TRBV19,TGTGCCAGTAGTACCGCTCATCAACTGGATTCACCCCTCCACTTT,CASSTAHQLDSPLHF
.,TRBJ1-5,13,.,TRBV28,TGTGCCAGCTTCGGGAATCCTCTTGGGGCCCAGCATTTT,CASFGNPLGAQHF
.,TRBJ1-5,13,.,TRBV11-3,TGTGCCAGCTTTACAGGCCCAAATCAGCCCCAGCATTTT,CASFTGPNQPQHF
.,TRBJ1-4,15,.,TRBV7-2,TGTGCCAGCAGCTCTACATTGAAAGAGGGAGAAAAACTGTTTTTT,CASSSTLKEGEKLFF
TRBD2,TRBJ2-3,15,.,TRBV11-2,TGTGCCAGCAGCACCACTAGCGGGAGCACAGATACGCAGTATTTT,CASSTTSGSTDTQYF
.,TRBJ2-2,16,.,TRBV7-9,TGTGCCAGCAGCTTACTCGGGGGCGCGTACACCGGGGAGCTGTTTTTT,CASSLLGGAYTGELFF
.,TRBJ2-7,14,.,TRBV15,TGTGCCACCAGCAGAGATATCTCTACCAACGAGCAGTACTTC,CATSRDISTNEQYF
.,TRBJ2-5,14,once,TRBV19,TGTGCCAGTATGGAGGGGGGGCCCTCAGAGACCCAGTACTTC,CASMEGGPSETQYF
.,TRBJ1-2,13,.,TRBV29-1,TGCAGCGTTGAAGGGGCAGCAAACTATGGCTACACCTTC,CSVEGAANYGYTF
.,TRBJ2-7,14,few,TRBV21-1,TGTGCCAGCAGCCCTATCAGGGGCCAATACGAGCAGTACTTC,CASSPIRGQYEQYF
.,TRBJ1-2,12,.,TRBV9,TGTGCCAGCAGCGGGGCTAACTATGGCTACACCTTC,CASSGANYGYTF
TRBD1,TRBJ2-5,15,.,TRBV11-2,TGTGCCAGCAGCTTAGCGGGACAGGGGCAAGAGACCCAGTACTTC,CASSLAGQGQETQYF
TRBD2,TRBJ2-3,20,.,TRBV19,TGTGCCAGTAGCCTACGACCAGGGACTAGCGGGGGCTCGAGCACAGATACGCAGTATTTT,CASSLRPGTSGGSSTDTQYF
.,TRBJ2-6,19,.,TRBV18,TGTGCCAGCTCAAGGGGACCCTCCTTCCCAAGCTCTGGGGCCAACGTCCTGACTTTC,CASSRGPSFPSSGANVLTF
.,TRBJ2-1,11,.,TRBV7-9,TGTGCCAGCAGCCTACAGCGGGAGCAGTTCTTC,CASSLQREQFF
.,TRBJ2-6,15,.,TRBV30,TGTGCCTGGAGTAAACAAACAGCTGGGGCCAACGTCCTGACTTTC,CAWSKQTAGANVLTF
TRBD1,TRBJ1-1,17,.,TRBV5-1,TGCGCCAGCAGCCGCGACCGGGACAGGGATGGAAACACTGAAGCTTTCTTT,CASSRDRDRDGNTEAFF
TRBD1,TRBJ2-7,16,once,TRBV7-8,TGTGCCAGCAGGGACGGTGGGACAGGGGTTTTTAACGAGCAGTACTTC,CASRDGGTGVFNEQYF
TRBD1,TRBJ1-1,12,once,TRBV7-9,TGTGCCGGTGGGACAGTGAACACTGAAGCTTTCTTT,CAGGTVNTEAFF
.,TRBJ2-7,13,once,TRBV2,TGTGCCAGCCTCCGGGACCTAAAATACGAGCAGTACTTC,CASLRDLKYEQYF
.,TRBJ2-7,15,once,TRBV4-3,TGCGCCAGCAGCCAAGATCAAAGGGGCTGGTACGAGCAGTACTTC,CASSQDQRGWYEQYF
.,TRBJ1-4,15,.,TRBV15,TGTGCCACCAGCAGAGCGGGCGAACCTAATGAAAAACTGTTTTTT,CATSRAGEPNEKLFF
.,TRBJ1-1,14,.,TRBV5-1,TGCGCCAGCAGCTTGACGGGCATGAACACTGAAGCTTTCTTT,CASSLTGMNTEAFF